A single TCR beta chain is shown here with its context. Its antigen is unidentified. Libraries were prepared by immunoSEQ multiplex PCR; TCRdb keeps only in-frame clonotypes and omits some of them. The sample consists of approximately 120,000 clones, 75% to 95% of them appearing once. The sample comes from a study of T cell responses to AZD1222 COVID-19 vaccine. Study context: Second-dose schedules of about 4 or about 12 weeks were combined. General study results and limits: Nearly half of spike-specific TCRs reportedly target unmutated variant regions.

V lost 4 bases and J 3 bases, leaving 7 bases between the germline ends. The CDR3 has 13 residues. Germline lookup yields CDR1 SGHRS and CDR2 YFSETQ. The TCR originated in an adult in good health. This sample comprised peripheral blood, obtained on day 0 of AZD1222 vaccination. This chain connects TRBV5-1 to TRBJ2-2; D ambiguous. The CDR3, as DNA: TGCGCCAGCAGCCAAGACTACACCGGGGAGCTGTTTTTT. Protein product: CASSQDYTGELFF.